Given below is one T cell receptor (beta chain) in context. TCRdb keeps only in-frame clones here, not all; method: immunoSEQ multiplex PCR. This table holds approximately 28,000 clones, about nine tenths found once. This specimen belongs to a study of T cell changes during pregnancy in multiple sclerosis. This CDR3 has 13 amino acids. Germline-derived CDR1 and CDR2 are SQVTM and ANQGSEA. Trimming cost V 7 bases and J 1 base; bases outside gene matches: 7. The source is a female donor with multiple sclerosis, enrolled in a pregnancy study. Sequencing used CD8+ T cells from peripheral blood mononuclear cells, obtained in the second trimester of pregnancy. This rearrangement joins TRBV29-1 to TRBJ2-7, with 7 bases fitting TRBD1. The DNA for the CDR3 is TGCAGCGCCATGGACAGGACTTCCTACGAGCAGTACTTC. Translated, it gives CSAMDRTSYEQYF.